The next 21 T cell receptor beta chains were all read from a single sample in a study of blood T cell repertoires in COVID-19. Assay: immunoSEQ multiplex PCR; the TCRdb copy retains only in-frame clones and omits some. The sample shows more than 60,000 clones, approximately 79% of them seen only once. The sample taken for sequencing was peripheral blood. These receptors all come from a human donor with acute or convalescent COVID-19. The donor label of this sample is uncertain.

This clone was counted between two and nine times. The chain has TRBV15 and TRBJ1-1; D is uncertain. Germline CDR1 LNHNV, CDR2 YYDKDF (reference sequence). V lost 8 bases, J lost 1 base, and 14 bases lay in between. This CDR3 has 14 amino acids. CDR3 residues: CATRSDEGNTEAFF. CDR3 sequence (DNA): TGTGCCACCCGATCTGATGAGGGGAACACTGAAGCTTTCTTT.

This chain uses TRBV7-2 with TRBJ1-2; perhaps TRBD1 as D (5 bases). The ends were cut back, 6 bases at V and 0 bases at J, with 11 bases in the middle. The germline V gene encodes CDR1 SGHTA and CDR2 FQGNSA. The CDR3 totals 14 residues. CDR3 coding DNA: TGTGCCAGCAGGTGGGGGGGATCTAACTATGGCTACACCTTC. Protein: CASRWGGSNYGYTF.

The CDR3 DNA reads as TGCGCCAGCAGTATGACCGGGACAGGGGTCACAGATACGCAGTATTTT. It codes for CASSMTGTGVTDTQYF. This chain connects TRBV5-1 to TRBJ2-3; 10 nucleotides agree with TRBD1. Germline assignment: CDR1 SGHRS and CDR2 YFSETQ. This CDR3 contains 16 residues. V gave up 5 bases and J gave up 2 bases; unmatched junction bases: 8.

The chain couples TRBV7-8 to TRBJ2-4; 10 bases agree with TRBD1. CDR1 and CDR2 (germline): SGHVS, FQNEAQ. The CDR3 totals 17 residues. Losses at the gene ends were 0 bases for V and 2 bases for J; bases not matched to a gene: 4. This chain's CDR3 is CASSLASGQGSKNIQYF. In nucleotides, the CDR3 is TGTGCCAGCAGCTTAGCCTCGGGACAGGGGTCCAAAAACATTCAGTACTTC.

The chain is built from TRBV12-5 and TRBJ1-1; tentative D call: TRBD1 (6 bases). Germline lookup yields CDR1 LGHNT and CDR2 FRNRAP. The CDR3 contains 12 residues. With 6 bases removed from V and 8 bases from J, the gap between germline ends came to 13 bases. The CDR3 is CASGVTGTEAFF. For the CDR3, the DNA is TGTGCTAGTGGGGTGACAGGCACCGAAGCTTTCTTT.

This clone was seen only a few times. The chain couples TRBV21-1 to TRBJ1-1; the table's D call TRBD1 went unverified against the DNA. TRBV21-1 is listed as a pseudogene. The CDR3 covers 16 residues. The CDR3, as DNA: TGTGCCAGCAGCATACCTCGGGACAGGGTGAACACTGAAGCTTTCTTT. Residues: CASSIPRDRVNTEAFF.

CDR3 nucleotide sequence: TGTGCCAGCAGTTTACTCCGAGGCGGTCACGGGGAGCTGTTTTTT. Protein product: CASSLLRGGHGELFF. J is TRBJ2-2 and V is TRBV6-5; D gene ambiguous. The CDR3 spans 15 residues. V lost 4 bases, J lost 7 bases, and 16 bases lay in between. In germline, CDR1 is MNHEY, CDR2 SVGAGI.

The chain is built from TRBV2 and TRBJ2-7; 11 bases are a match to TRBD2. J gave up 3 bases and V 4 bases, and 2 bases lay outside the gene matches. The germline V gene has CDR1 SNHLY and CDR2 FYNNEI. The length of the CDR3 is 14 residues. CDR3 amino acids: CASSGGLAGYEQYV. CDR3 sequence (DNA): TGTGCCAGCAGTGGCGGACTAGCGGGCTACGAGCAGTACGTC.

This clone was picked up a small number of times. The chain joins TRBV6-4 to TRBJ1-5, with D perhaps matching TRBD1 (5 bases). The CDR3 length is 15 residues. The germline V and J ends were trimmed by 0 bases and 10 bases, with 16 bases remaining between them. Germline lookup yields CDR1 MRHNA and CDR2 SNTAGT. CDR3 region: CASSDSCLGGLPQHF. The DNA for the CDR3 is TGTGCCAGCAGTGACTCATGTTTGGGGGGACTTCCCCAGCATTTT.

The rearrangement links TRBV5-1 to TRBJ2-3; D is perhaps TRBD1 (6 bases). This CDR3 comprises 16 residues. Trimming cost V 4 bases and J 4 bases, with 19 bases left between them. In germline, CDR1 is SGHRS, CDR2 YFSETQ. CDR3 coding DNA: TGCGCCAGCAGCGATTCCGGACAGTTGTGGGCAGATACGCAGTATTTT. This gives the protein CASSDSGQLWADTQYF.

The V and J genes are TRBV4-1 and TRBJ1-2; no definite D call. CDR3 size: 15 residues. The V gene's germline CDR1 is MGHRA and CDR2 YSYEKL. V gave up 4 bases and J gave up 0 bases, with 12 bases separating them. CDR3: CASSPQAAPNYGYTF. CDR3 nucleotides: TGCGCCAGCAGCCCCCAGGCAGCCCCTAACTATGGCTACACCTTC.

J is TRBJ1-3 and V is TRBV11-2; weak D call: TRBD1 (5 bases). This CDR3 contains 16 residues. Germline V gives CDR1 SGHAT, CDR2 FQNNGV. Deletions cut 5 bases from V and 2 bases from J, with 16 bases between. The CDR3 coding sequence is TGTGCCAGCAGCCTACGTCGGGCGGGGCCTGGAAACACCATATATTTT. Amino acid sequence: CASSLRRAGPGNTIYF.

The J gene is TRBJ2-1, the V gene TRBV15, with 9 positions matching TRBD2. The CDR3 has 15 amino acids. Trimming took 0 bases from V and 4 from J; bases not matched to a gene: 1. Looked up from germline, CDR1 is LNHNV and CDR2 is YYDKDF (reference sequence). CDR3 DNA sequence: TGTGCCACCAGCAGAGATCTAGCGGGGTACAATGAGCAGTTCTTC. This sequence encodes CATSRDLAGYNEQFF.

In nucleotides, the CDR3 is TGCGCCAGCAGCCAAGATCTTGGGCTGGTCGAGCAGTACTTC. It is translated as CASSQDLGLVEQYF. The J gene is TRBJ2-7, the V gene TRBV4-3; no firm D call. The CDR3 covers 14 residues. In germline, CDR1 is LGHNA, CDR2 YSLEER. Trimming left V 0 bases short and J 6 bases short, with 12 bases between.

A note on this clone: Sequence at one end of the junction differs from germline and may be a read error. The J gene is TRBJ2-3, the V gene TRBV7-7; TRBD2 agrees at 9 bases. Per the germline V gene, CDR1 is SSHAT and CDR2 is FNYEAQ (reference sequence). The CDR3 runs 15 residues. The CDR3 spells CASSPGAGGADTQYF. Written as DNA, the CDR3 is TGTGCTAGCAGCCCCGGAGCGGGGGGCGCAGATACGCAGTATTTT.

This clone came up a few times. The genes are TRBV6-5 and TRBJ1-3; D call uncertain. V was shortened by 4 bases and J by 2 bases, with 3 bases between the two germline ends. Germline assignment: CDR1 MNHEY and CDR2 SVGAGI. This CDR3 contains 12 residues. For the CDR3, the DNA is TGTGCCAGCAGTTCAACTGGAAACACCATATATTTT. It yields the protein CASSSTGNTIYF.

The V call is TRBV24-1, the J call TRBJ1-5, with 7 bases fitting TRBD1. V shed 7 bases, J shed 2 bases, and the junction held 1 base outside the gene matches. Germline-derived CDR1 and CDR2 are KGHDR and SFDVKD. The CDR3 totals 13 residues. The CDR3 spells CATSGQGNQPQHF. For the CDR3, the DNA is TGTGCCACCAGCGGACAGGGCAATCAGCCCCAGCATTTT.

The rearrangement uses TRBV2 and TRBJ2-2, with 7 bases identical to TRBD1. V was clipped by 6 bases and J by 4 bases; unmatched bases: 5. The CDR3 totals 14 residues. Germline-derived CDR1 and CDR2 are SNHLY and FYNNEI. CDR3 protein: CASRVDRATGELFF. The CDR3 DNA follows: TGTGCCAGCAGGGTCGACAGGGCCACCGGGGAGCTGTTTTTT. Combining the CDR3 with reference TRBV2 and TRBJ2-2 gives the whole variable domain EPEVTQTPSHQVTQMGQEVILRCVPISNHLYFYWYRQILGQKVEFLVSFYNNEISEKSEIFDDQFSVERPDGSNFTLKIRSTKLEDSAMYFCASRVDRATGELFFGEGSRLTVL.

This chain links TRBV7-6 with TRBJ2-3; possible D gene TRBD1, 5 bases. Deletions cut 4 bases from V and 0 bases from J, with 11 bases between. CDR3 length: 15 amino acids. The V gene's germline CDR1 is SGHVS and CDR2 FNYEAQ. The CDR3 DNA reads TGTGCCAGCAGCTCTTCAGGGCAGAGCACAGATACGCAGTATTTT. As protein: CASSSSGQSTDTQYF.

This clone was observed a few times. J is TRBJ1-5 and V is TRBV24-1; weak D call: TRBD1 (6 bases). CDR3 length: 15 residues. The ends were cut back, 2 bases at V and 5 bases at J, with 12 bases in the middle. CDR1 and CDR2 from the germline V gene are KGHDR and SFDVKD. The CDR3 spells CATSDSRKGDQPQHF. The CDR3 nucleotides are TGTGCCACCAGTGATTCCAGGAAGGGGGATCAGCCCCAGCATTTT.

The chain joins TRBV15 to TRBJ2-1; TRBD1 matches at 8 bases. V was clipped by 0 bases and J by 10 bases; unmatched bases: 8. The V gene's germline CDR1 is LNHNV and CDR2 YYDKDF (reference sequence). The CDR3 length is 15 residues. CDR3 nucleotide sequence: TGTGCCACCAGCAGAGAAGGGGCAGGGGGCGAAGAGCAGTTCTTC. It translates to CATSREGAGGEEQFF.